This record covers a single T cell receptor beta chain. No antigen is known for it. Libraries were prepared by immunoSEQ multiplex PCR; TCRdb keeps only in-frame clonotypes and omits some of them. The sample records 550,000 to 800,000 clones, 90% being singletons. The CDR3 spans 17 residues. The V end lost 9 bases, the J end lost 0 bases, and 18 bases lay between the germline ends. Germline CDR1 reads ENHRY; CDR2 reads SYGVKD. The sample is drawn from a study of shared clonotypes between healthy human individuals. Findings and caveats of the study: Approximately 5.1% was the fraction of naive CD4 clonotypes found shared across several donors. The sampled material consisted only of blood, and tissue repertoires are likely to differ. Among non-shared clonotypes, generation probabilities were lower than among those shared by all four donors.

What was sequenced was memory CD8+ T cells from PBMCs. Subset meaning: CD45RO+ cells pooled with CCR7-negative TemRA cells. V gene TRBV10-3 combines with J gene TRBJ2-6; either TRBD1 or TRBD2 may supply D (5 bases each). The TCR comes from a man younger than 30 in good health. Some clones in this sample may be carry-over from other donors' samples. CDR3 coding DNA: TGTGCCATACAAATATGGGACGGTGTCTCTGGGGCCAACGTCCTGACTTTC. Protein: CAIQIWDGVSGANVLTF.